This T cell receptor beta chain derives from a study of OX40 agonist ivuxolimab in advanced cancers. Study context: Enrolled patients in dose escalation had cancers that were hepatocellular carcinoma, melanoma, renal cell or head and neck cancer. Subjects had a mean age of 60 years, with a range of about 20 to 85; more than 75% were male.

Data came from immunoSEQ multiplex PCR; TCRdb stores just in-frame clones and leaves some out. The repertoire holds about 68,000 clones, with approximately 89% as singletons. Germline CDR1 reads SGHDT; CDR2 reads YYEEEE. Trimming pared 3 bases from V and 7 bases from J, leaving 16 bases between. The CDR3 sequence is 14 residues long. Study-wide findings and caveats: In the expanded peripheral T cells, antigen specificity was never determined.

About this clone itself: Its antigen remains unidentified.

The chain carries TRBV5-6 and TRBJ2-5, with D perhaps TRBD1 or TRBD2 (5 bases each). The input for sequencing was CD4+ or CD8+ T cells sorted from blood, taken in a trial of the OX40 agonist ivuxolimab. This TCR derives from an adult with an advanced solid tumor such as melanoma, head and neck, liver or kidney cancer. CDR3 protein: CASSWSTGLATQYF. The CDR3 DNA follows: TGTGCCAGCAGCTGGTCCACGGGGCTGGCGACCCAGTACTTC.